The 32 T cell receptor beta chains below were found in one sample sequenced in a study of blood T cells in healthy people across ages. Through a sample-barcoded 5' primer and a J-beta primer mix, a second PCR was run for roughly 6 to 12 cycles. Each CDR3 protein is one row after TCRdb ran MiXCR on the 5' RACE reads. The table includes just under 550,000 distinct CDR3 sequences, less than 25% detected once. The same specimen was also included in a second study, on T cells of mothers and their children.

The specimen was blood. Receptor source: a boy aged 5-17 years in good health.

J is TRBJ2-3 and V is TRBV7-7, with 14 bases aligning to TRBD2. V gave up 1 base and J gave up 7 bases; unmatched junction bases: 4. The germline V gene has CDR1 SSHAT and CDR2 FNYEAQ (reference sequence). This CDR3 contains 16 residues. DNA for the CDR3: TGTGCCAGCAGCTTAGGACTAGCGGGAGGGGGACATACGCAGTATTTT. Translation: CASSLGLAGGGHTQYF. The full variable domain, in which reference TRBV7-7 and TRBJ2-3 provide the parts outside the CDR3, is GAGVSQSPRYKVTKRGQDVTLRCDPISSHATLYWYQQALGQGPEFLTYFNYEAQPDKSGLPSDRFSAERPEGSISTLTIQRTEQRDSAMYRCASSLGLAGGGHTQYFGPGTRLTVL.

This clonotype appeared a few times. The CDR3 DNA reads as TGTGCCAGCAGTCGGATGTATCCAACTTACGAGCAGTACTTC. This encodes CASSRMYPTYEQYF. This chain uses TRBV6-2 or TRBV6-3 with TRBJ2-7; D remains ambiguous. This CDR3 comprises 14 residues. The V end was cut by 5 bases, the J end by 4 bases, with 15 bases between. CDR1 MNHEY and CDR2 SVGEGT come from the germline V gene.

This clonotype turned up a few times. The rearrangement uses TRBV24-1 and TRBJ2-3; perhaps TRBD2 as D (5 bases). CDR3 size: 14 residues. Germline CDR1 is KGHDR and CDR2 is SFDVKD. Trimming took 6 bases from V and 3 from J, leaving 12 bases between them. This CDR3 reads CATSPGRRTDTQYF. Here the CDR3 DNA reads TGTGCCACCAGTCCGGGAAGGAGGACAGATACGCAGTATTTT.

V usage is TRBV7-9 and J usage is TRBJ2-7, with TRBD2 matching 13 bases. V was pared by 5 bases and J by 3 bases, with 4 bases of the junction left unmatched. The CDR3 runs 15 residues. Germline CDR1 and CDR2: SEHNR and FQNEAQ (reference sequence). The CDR3 DNA is TGTGCCAGCAGCCCGGGACTAGCGGGATACTACGAGCAGTACTTC. Residues: CASSPGLAGYYEQYF.

This clonotype was seen at least ten times. The V call is TRBV12-3 or TRBV12-4, the J call TRBJ2-5, with D hard to call. V lost 3 bases and J 4 bases, leaving 6 bases between the germline ends. The CDR3 has 12 amino acids. The CDR3 spells CASSFTGETQYF. The CDR3, as DNA: TGTGCCAGCAGTTTTACCGGAGAGACCCAGTACTTC.

This clonotype has a handful of counts. The chain joins TRBV20-1 to TRBJ2-2; 13 nucleotides agree with TRBD2. With V trimmed by 0 bases and J by 4 bases, 8 bases remained unmatched. Germline V gives CDR1 DFQATT, CDR2 SNEGSKA (reference sequence). CDR3 length: 18 amino acids. CDR3 DNA: TGCAGTGCTAGAGATCTCTTGGGACTAGCGGGGCCCACCGGGGAGCTGTTTTTT. Translated, it gives CSARDLLGLAGPTGELFF.

This chain uses TRBV7-9 with TRBJ2-5; 7 bases align to TRBD1. Germline V gene lookup returns CDR1 SEHNR and CDR2 FQNEAQ (reference sequence). V gave up 2 bases and J gave up 4 bases; unmatched junction bases: 16. The CDR3 is made up of 18 amino acids. The CDR3: CASSLSLTTGSMGETQYF. CDR3 sequence (DNA): TGTGCCAGCAGCTTAAGTTTAACGACAGGGTCAATGGGAGAGACCCAGTACTTC.

V usage is TRBV6-5 and J usage is TRBJ2-1; 9 nucleotides align to TRBD1. Per germline, CDR1 MNHEY and CDR2 SVGAGI. Germline trimming cut 2 bases from V and 9 bases from J; bases unmatched to any gene: 11. The CDR3 totals 16 residues. The CDR3 DNA reads as TGTGCCAGCAGTTACCAGTTGGGACAGGGTATAGGTGAGCAGTTCTTC. Its protein is CASSYQLGQGIGEQFF.

The chain combines TRBV12-3 or TRBV12-4 with TRBJ2-7; 9 bases are a match to TRBD2. CDR3 length: 17 amino acids. The ends lost 5 bases at V and 7 bases at J; junction bases unmatched: 18. The CDR3 reads CASSRLAATQKKKEQYF. In DNA form, the CDR3 reads TGTGCCAGCAGTCGACTAGCGGCAACTCAAAAAAAGAAAGAGCAGTACTTC.

The sample holds a few counts of this clonotype. This sequence joins TRBV28 and TRBJ1-4; maybe TRBD1 (5 bases). The V end lost 1 base, the J end lost 6 bases, and 15 bases lay between the germline ends. The CDR3 totals 16 residues. The germline V gene encodes CDR1 MDHEN and CDR2 SYDVKM. CDR3 sequence: CASSLYQGDADEKLFF. The CDR3 DNA is TGTGCCAGCAGTTTATATCAAGGGGACGCGGATGAAAAACTGTTTTTT.

A note on this clonotype: The junction does not match germline at one end; this may be a read error. CDR3 region: CASSISGAASSYEQYF. The CDR3 bases are TGTGCCAGCAGCATCTCCGGGGCAGCCTCCTCCTACGAACAGTACTTC. V usage is TRBV7-3 and J usage is TRBJ2-7; D could derive from TRBD1 or TRBD2 (5 bases each). The CDR3 covers 16 residues. Germline CDR1 SGHTA, CDR2 FQGTGA. The variable domain in full, completed from reference TRBV7-3 and TRBJ2-7, reads GAGVSQTPSNKVTEKGKYVELRCDPISGHTALYWYRQSLGQGPEFLIYFQGTGAADDSGLPNDRFFAVRPEGSVSTLKIQRTERGDSAVYLCASSISGAASSYEQYFGPGTRLTVT.

This clonotype was picked up a small number of times. The conserved final phenylalanine or tryptophan is absent from the CDR3, which likely points to a read error. The chain employs TRBV20-1 and TRBJ2-2; 13 bases map to TRBD2. The germline CDR1 and CDR2 sequences are DFQATT and SNEGSKA (reference sequence). The CDR3 spans 17 residues. Trimming at V came to 1 base and at J to 0 bases, leaving 2 bases not matched to a gene. The CDR3 DNA sequence: TGCAGTGCTAGAGGGGGACTAGCGGGGACGAACACCGGGGAGCTGTTTCTT. This gives the protein CSARGGLAGTNTGELFL.

The DNA for the CDR3 is TGTGCCAGCAGTTACTCCTTGGGCGCGGGGGCCAACGTCCTGACTTTC. It translates to CASSYSLGAGANVLTF. The V gene is TRBV6-5, the J gene TRBJ2-6, with D unresolved. V dropped 0 bases and J dropped 4 bases, with 10 bases sitting between them. The CDR3 is 16 amino acids. The germline gives CDR1 MNHEY, CDR2 SVGAGI.

V and J are TRBV3-1 and TRBJ1-1; TRBD1 matches at 11 bases. Germline lookup yields CDR1 LGHDT and CDR2 YNNKEL (reference sequence). The V and J ends lost 0 bases and 3 bases, in that order; junction bases with no gene match: 6. The CDR3 runs to 17 residues. The CDR3 DNA sequence: TGTGCCAGCAGCCAAGAAGGTGGGGACAGGGGGGACACTGAAGCTTTCTTT. Protein sequence: CASSQEGGDRGDTEAFF. Complete variable domain (other parts from reference TRBV3-1 and TRBJ1-1): DTAVSQTPKYLVTQMGNDKSIKCEQNLGHDTMYWYKQDSKKFLKIMFSYNNKELIINETVPNRFSPKSPDKAHLNLHINSLELGDSAVYFCASSQEGGDRGDTEAFFGQGTRLTVV.

At least ten counts were recorded for this clonotype. V is TRBV15 and J is TRBJ2-7, with 9 bases fitting TRBD1. V lost 3 bases to trimming and J lost 3 bases; unmatched junction nucleotides: 6. Germline values: CDR1 LNHNV, CDR2 YYDKDF (reference sequence). CDR3 length: 15 amino acids. The CDR3 bases are TGTGCCACCAGCAGGGACAGGGGTCGGGGCTACGAGCAGTACTTC. Translating gives CATSRDRGRGYEQYF.

This clonotype was recorded a few times. The chain couples TRBV7-9 to TRBJ2-5; 9 bases are a match to TRBD2. The CDR3 consists of 13 residues. CDR1 is SEHNR, CDR2 FQNEAQ, per germline (reference sequence). The junction had 3 bases not matched to a gene; V was cut back by 10 bases and J by 0 bases. The CDR3 here is CAIAGENQETQYF. DNA for the CDR3: TGTGCCATAGCGGGGGAGAACCAAGAGACCCAGTACTTC.

The chain links TRBV21-1 to TRBJ2-3; TRBD2 is the table's D call, not checked against the DNA. TRBV21-1 is termed a pseudogene. The CDR3 is made up of 20 amino acids. CDR3 loop: CASSIYNSGGALASADTQYF. The CDR3 DNA reads as TGTGCCAGCAGCATATACAATAGCGGGGGGGCGCTCGCCTCAGCAGATACGCAGTATTTT.

A few counts support this clonotype. The chain employs TRBV28 and TRBJ1-4; D is unresolved. The CDR3 sequence is 11 residues long. Germline V lookup: CDR1 MDHEN, CDR2 SYDVKM. CDR3: CAAKSNEKLFF. The CDR3 DNA reads TGTGCGGCCAAATCTAATGAAAAACTGTTTTTT.

This clonotype was seen a handful of times. V and J are TRBV28 and TRBJ1-1; 7 nucleotides align to TRBD1. CDR3 length: 19 residues. Germline V CDR1 and CDR2: MDHEN, SYDVKM. V lost 6 bases and J lost 1; bases outside the gene matches: 20. As DNA, the CDR3 is TGTGCCAGCAGGCATCAACTTCAAAGGGGGCCGATGTGGAACACTGAAGCTTTCTTT. Encoded protein: CASRHQLQRGPMWNTEAFF. The entire variable domain, with the rest obtained from reference TRBV28 and TRBJ1-1, is as follows: DVKVTQSSRYLVKRTGEKVFLECVQDMDHENMFWYRQDPGLGLRLIYFSYDVKMKEKGDIPEGYSVSREKKERFSLILESASTNQTSMYLCASRHQLQRGPMWNTEAFFGQGTRLTVV.

The gene calls are TRBV7-9 and TRBJ2-7, with a tentative D call TRBD2 (5 bases). Germline-derived CDR1 and CDR2 are SEHNR and FQNEAQ (reference sequence). V lost 5 bases and J 0 bases, leaving 14 bases between the germline ends. This CDR3 region has 15 residues. This chain's CDR3 is CASSPGGLSSYEQYF. In DNA, the CDR3 is TGTGCCAGCAGCCCCGGAGGACTGAGCTCCTACGAGCAGTACTTC.

To note about this clonotype: One end of the junction does not line up with germline, which may come from a read error. The V and J genes are TRBV7-2 and TRBJ2-7; TRBD2 matches 9 bases. Germline CDR1 is SGHTA and CDR2 is FQGNSA. The CDR3 has 15 residues. The CDR3: CASSLGTSVSYEQHF. The CDR3 DNA reads TGTGCCAGCAGCTTAGGGACTAGCGTCTCCTACGAGCAGCACTTC.

The rearrangement joins TRBV4-3 to TRBJ2-5, with 11 bases matching TRBD2. The junction had 17 bases not matched to a gene; V was cut back by 4 bases and J by 7 bases. CDR1 LGHNA and CDR2 YSLEER come from the germline V gene. This CDR3 spans 18 amino acids. The CDR3, as DNA: TGCGCCAGCAGCCCTGCTGTGACTAGCGGGGCCTGGCTTTCGACCCAGTACTTC. This encodes CASSPAVTSGAWLSTQYF.

This sequence joins TRBV9 and TRBJ1-4; D possibly corresponds to TRBD1 (6 bases). The V end lost 0 bases, the J end lost 7 bases, and 13 bases lay between the germline ends. The CDR3 extends over 15 amino acids. Germline lookup yields CDR1 SGDLS and CDR2 YYNGEE. The CDR3 DNA is TGTGCCAGCAGCGTAGGGGGGGCGCGGGGTGAAAAACTGTTTTTT. This translates into CASSVGGARGEKLFF. The entire variable domain, with the rest obtained from reference TRBV9 and TRBJ1-4, is as follows: DSGVTQTPKHLITATGQRVTLRCSPRSGDLSVYWYQQSLDQGLQFLIQYYNGEERAKGNILERFSAQQFPDLHSELNLSSLELGDSALYFCASSVGGARGEKLFFGSGTQLSVL.

V gene TRBV20-1 combines with J gene TRBJ2-6; D unclear. Between the trimmed V and J ends, which lost 3 bases and 4 bases, there was a span of 10 bases. The V gene's germline CDR1 is DFQATT and CDR2 SNEGSKA (reference sequence). This CDR3 is 14 amino acids long. In DNA form, the CDR3 reads TGCAGTGCTAGTGGAACCTCGGGGGCCAACGTCCTGACTTTC. Protein: CSASGTSGANVLTF.

This clonotype has a count of ten or more. This rearrangement joins TRBV20-1 to TRBJ2-1; 13 bases align to TRBD2. Losses at the gene ends were 6 bases for V and 6 bases for J; bases not matched to a gene: 8. The CDR3 covers 15 residues. The germline V gene has CDR1 DFQATT and CDR2 SNEGSKA (reference sequence). CDR3 sequence reads: CSALKLAGGPNEQFF. CDR3 nucleotides: TGCAGTGCCCTGAAACTAGCGGGGGGGCCCAATGAGCAGTTCTTC.

V is TRBV6-2 or TRBV6-3 and J is TRBJ2-7; 7 bases map to TRBD2. CDR1 is MNHEY, CDR2 SVGEGT, per germline. This CDR3 contains 15 residues. V lost 0 bases and J lost 4; bases outside the gene matches: 6. CDR3 sequence reads: CASSYSSSGRYEQYF. The DNA of the CDR3 is TGTGCCAGCAGTTACTCGTCTAGCGGAAGATACGAGCAGTACTTC.

This clonotype has at least ten counts. The chain combines TRBV4-3 with TRBJ2-1; D may be TRBD1 or TRBD2 (5 bases each). CDR3 length: 13 amino acids. Trimming pared 3 bases from V and 5 bases from J, leaving 8 bases between. The germline V gene encodes CDR1 LGHNA and CDR2 YSLEER. CDR3 bases: TGCGCCAGCAGCCAGGGGGTCAACAATGAGCAGTTCTTC. Translation gives CASSQGVNNEQFF.

The rearrangement joins TRBV4-2 to TRBJ2-2; 10 nucleotides agree with TRBD1. The V segment lost 4 bases and the J segment 4 bases; nucleotides outside the gene matches: 9. Germline-derived CDR1 and CDR2 are LGHNA and YNFKEQ. This CDR3 region has 17 residues. CDR3 bases: TGTGCCAGCAGCCCCCATGGGCGGACAGGGGGCACCGGGGAGCTGTTTTTT. It yields the protein CASSPHGRTGGTGELFF.

As for this clonotype: This may be a read error, as it is one base from a much larger clone. The chain recombines TRBV29-1 with TRBJ2-5; 9 bases are shared with TRBD1. The end of the DNA is better explained by TRBJ2-7, so the J call may be wrong. Germline V gene lookup returns CDR1 SQVTM and CDR2 ANQGSEA. The CDR3 consists of 13 residues. The DNA of the CDR3 is TGCAGCGCTGAAGGACAGGGGAGGAACGAGCAGTACTTC. It translates to CSAEGQGRNEQYF.

V gene TRBV6-5 combines with J gene TRBJ2-1, with D perhaps assigned TRBD1 or TRBD2 (6 bases each). V shed 7 bases and J shed 6 bases, with 10 bases lying between them. Germline lookup yields CDR1 MNHEY and CDR2 SVGAGI. The CDR3 runs 12 residues. The CDR3 spells CASTTGANEQFF. As DNA, the CDR3 is TGTGCCAGCACCACGGGGGCCAATGAGCAGTTCTTC.

This chain connects TRBV29-1 to TRBJ2-5; D might be TRBD2 (6 bases). The J call is uncertain, as TRBJ2-7 better fits the DNA end. The CDR3 has 13 amino acids. The germline V gene has CDR1 SQVTM and CDR2 ANQGSEA. The CDR3 protein is CSVEGRGPYEQYF. The CDR3 coding sequence is TGCAGCGTTGAAGGGCGGGGCCCCTACGAGCAGTACTTC.

This clonotype was detected only a few times. V usage is TRBV19 and J usage is TRBJ1-1; the match to TRBD1 covers 11 bases. V was clipped by 9 bases and J by 4 bases; unmatched bases: 4. This CDR3 contains 13 residues. CDR1 and CDR2 from the germline V gene are LNHDA and SQIVND (reference sequence). CDR3 region: CASGTGGSTEAFF. The CDR3 nucleotides read TGTGCCAGCGGGACAGGGGGATCCACTGAAGCTTTCTTT. Using reference TRBV19 and TRBJ1-1 for the parts outside the CDR3, the full variable domain is DGGITQSPKYLFRKEGQNVTLSCEQNLNHDAMYWYRQDPGQGLRLIYYSQIVNDFQKGDIAEGYSVSREKKESFPLTVTSAQKNPTAFYLCASGTGGSTEAFFGQGTRLTVV.